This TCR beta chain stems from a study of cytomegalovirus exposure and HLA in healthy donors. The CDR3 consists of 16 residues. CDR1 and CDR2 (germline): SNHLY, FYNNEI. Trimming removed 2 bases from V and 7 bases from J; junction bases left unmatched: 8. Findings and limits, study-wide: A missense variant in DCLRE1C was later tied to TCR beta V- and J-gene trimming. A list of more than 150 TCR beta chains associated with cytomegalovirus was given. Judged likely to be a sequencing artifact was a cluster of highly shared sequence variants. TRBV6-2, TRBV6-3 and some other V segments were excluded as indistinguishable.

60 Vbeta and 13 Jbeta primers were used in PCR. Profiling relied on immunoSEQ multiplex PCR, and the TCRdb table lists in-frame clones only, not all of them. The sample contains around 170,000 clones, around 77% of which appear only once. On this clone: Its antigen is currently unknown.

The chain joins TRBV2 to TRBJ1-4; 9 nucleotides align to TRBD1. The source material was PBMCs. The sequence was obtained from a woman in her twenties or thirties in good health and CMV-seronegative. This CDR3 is CASSELDRGAGEKLFF. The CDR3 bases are TGTGCCAGCAGTGAACTGGACAGGGGCGCAGGTGAAAAACTGTTTTTT.